Listed here are 13 T cell receptor beta chains from one sample, sequenced in a study of cytomegalovirus exposure and HLA in healthy donors. The primer mix had 60 Vbeta and 13 Jbeta primers. Sequencing used immunoSEQ multiplex PCR; TCRdb keeps in-frame clones, though not all of them. This table holds about 140,000 clones, about 79% found once. The sample comprised PBMCs. The receptors derive from a man aged 40-50 years in good health and CMV-seropositive.

This clone has only one observation. The CDR3 is CASSQVLVTSGITYEQYF. As DNA, the CDR3 is TGTGCCAGCAGCCAAGTCTTGGTGACTAGCGGGATAACCTACGAGCAGTACTTC. This sequence joins TRBV4-2 and TRBJ2-7; 11 nucleotides match TRBD2. V lost 1 base and J lost 2; bases outside the gene matches: 10. Germline CDR1 LGHNA, CDR2 YNFKEQ. The CDR3 contains 18 residues.

V and J are TRBV27 and TRBJ1-2; tentatively, D is TRBD1 (5 bases). Trimming cost V 5 bases and J 2 bases, with 12 bases left between them. The CDR3 contains 14 residues. The germline gives CDR1 MNHEY, CDR2 SMNVEV (reference sequence). CDR3 in DNA: TGTGCCAGCAGTCCCGGGGGAGGGAACTATGGCTACACCTTC. It yields the protein CASSPGGGNYGYTF.

The chain combines TRBV4-1 with TRBJ1-5, with D possibly matching TRBD1 (5 bases). CDR1 and CDR2 from the germline V gene are MGHRA and YSYEKL. Between the trimmed V and J ends, which lost 1 base and 3 bases, there was a span of 10 bases. The CDR3 length is 15 residues. The chain's CDR3 is CASSQGRDFNQPQHF. CDR3 sequence (DNA): TGCGCCAGCAGCCAAGGTCGGGACTTCAATCAGCCCCAGCATTTT.

The chain joins TRBV27 to TRBJ1-3; 7 nucleotides agree with TRBD1. The CDR3 has 15 residues. Germline CDR1 is MNHEY and CDR2 is SMNVEV (reference sequence). Unmatched junction bases numbered 2, after V lost 0 bases and J lost 3 bases. Here the CDR3 reads CASSLSGTDGNTIYF. For the CDR3, the DNA is TGTGCCAGCAGTTTATCCGGGACAGATGGAAACACCATATATTTT.

This clone was recorded a few times. The genes are TRBV5-1 and TRBJ2-5; 14 nucleotides agree with TRBD2. Unmatched junction bases numbered 8, after V lost 5 bases and J lost 5 bases. This CDR3 contains 16 residues. Germline V gene lookup returns CDR1 SGHRS and CDR2 YFSETQ. CDR3 sequence: CASSRGTSGGGETQYF. As DNA, the CDR3 is TGCGCCAGCAGTCGAGGGACTAGCGGGGGTGGGGAGACCCAGTACTTC.

This chain links TRBV19 with TRBJ1-2, with 9 bases identical to TRBD1. The trim removed 4 bases at V and 4 bases at J, leaving 7 bases unmatched. Germline V lookup: CDR1 LNHDA, CDR2 SQIVND (reference sequence). The CDR3 has 15 residues. The CDR3 sequence: CASSTTGGLLYGYTF. CDR3 in DNA: TGTGCCAGTAGTACCACAGGGGGCCTCCTCTATGGCTACACCTTC.

The chain uses TRBV7-8 and TRBJ2-5; D is perhaps TRBD2 (6 bases). Germline V gives CDR1 SGHVS, CDR2 FQNEAQ. Trimming left V 3 bases short and J 5 bases short, with 13 bases between. The CDR3 spans 14 residues. The CDR3 DNA is TGTGCCAGCAGCTTGTGGCGGGGAAGGGAGACCCAGTACTTC. It encodes CASSLWRGRETQYF.

CDR3 protein: CASSHPGQGAKGYTF. The CDR3 region has the DNA TGTGCCAGCAGCCACCCCGGACAGGGGGCGAAGGGCTACACCTTC. The chain uses TRBV7-9 and TRBJ1-2, with 11 bases that match TRBD1. Germline-derived CDR1 and CDR2 are SEHNR and FQNEAQ (reference sequence). This CDR3 has 15 amino acids. The V segment lost 5 bases and the J segment 8 bases; nucleotides outside the gene matches: 10.

This rearrangement joins TRBV2 to TRBJ2-5; D is possibly TRBD1 (5 bases). Germline-derived CDR1 and CDR2 are SNHLY and FYNNEI. V was pared by 4 bases and J by 10 bases, with 10 bases between. CDR3 length: 11 amino acids. Written as DNA, the CDR3 is TGTGCCAGCAGTGGGGAAGGGGTCCAGTACTTC. Protein product: CASSGEGVQYF.

The chain recombines TRBV12-5 with TRBJ1-2; 11 bases agree with TRBD1. The ends lost 3 bases at V and 4 bases at J; junction bases unmatched: 4. Germline V gives CDR1 LGHNT, CDR2 FRNRAP. This CDR3 is built from 15 residues. CDR3 in DNA: TGTGCTAGTGGTTTCGGACAGGGGGCTATCTATGGCTACACCTTC. Translation gives CASGFGQGAIYGYTF.

The genes are TRBV27 and TRBJ2-7; D perhaps matches TRBD1 (5 bases). Trimming removed 2 bases at V and 0 bases at J, with 8 bases between. Germline V lookup: CDR1 MNHEY, CDR2 SMNVEV (reference sequence). This CDR3 contains 14 residues. CDR3 sequence: CASSLADSSYEQYF. CDR3 bases: TGTGCCAGCAGTTTAGCTGACAGCTCCTACGAGCAGTACTTC.

The chain couples TRBV7-2 to TRBJ2-1; TRBD2 matches 7 bases. Germline V gives CDR1 SGHTA, CDR2 FQGNSA. V shed 4 bases, J shed 9 bases, and the junction held 9 bases outside the gene matches. The CDR3 loop spans 14 amino acids. In nucleotides, the CDR3 is TGTGCCAGCAGCTCCAGCCTAGGACTAGGTGAGCAGTTCTTC. Its protein product is CASSSSLGLGEQFF.

The genes are TRBV2 and TRBJ2-3; TRBD2 matches at 14 bases. The CDR3 is 18 amino acids. CDR1 is SNHLY and CDR2 is FYNNEI in the germline V gene. V trimming: 7 bases; J trimming: 6 bases; junction bases outside the gene matches: 15. DNA of the CDR3: TGTGCCAGCACCCGACAGGGACTAGCGGGAGAATGGCCCGATACGCAGTATTTT. Translating gives CASTRQGLAGEWPDTQYF.